These 31 T cell receptor beta chains were sequenced from one sample in a study of Ad26.COV2.S vaccination and SARS-CoV-2 variants. Some clones are missing from TCRdb's copy, which holds only in-frame ones; the method was immunoSEQ multiplex PCR. The table includes about 480,000 clones, roughly 89% detected once. Treatment indicated: 19 received Ad26.COV2.S at low or high dose, single or two shots; roughly five received placebo; per-sample allocation not given. Sample collection was performed on day 63 after the first vaccine or placebo injection. The sequencing here drew on peripheral blood, taken in a trial of Ad26.COV2.S vaccine versus placebo. These receptors originate from a person aged 18-60 years who received the Ad26.COV2.S COVID-19 vaccine or a placebo.

V usage is TRBV5-1 and J usage is TRBJ1-5, with D uncertain. Between the trimmed V and J ends, which lost 4 bases and 0 bases, there was a span of 5 bases. Germline CDR1 SGHRS, CDR2 YFSETQ. The CDR3 consists of 13 residues. For the CDR3, the DNA is TGCGCCAGCAGCCCAGGTAGCAATCAGCCCCAGCATTTT. It is translated as CASSPGSNQPQHF.

This chain joins TRBV12-3 or TRBV12-4 and TRBJ1-2; D uncertain. Between the trimmed V and J ends, which lost 6 bases and 8 bases, there was a span of 13 bases. This CDR3 is 12 amino acids long. CDR3 nucleotide sequence: TGTGCCAGCAGCTTACACCAGGAGGGCTACACCTTC. It specifies CASSLHQEGYTF.

In DNA, the CDR3 is TGTGCCAGCAGGGGACTAGCGGGAAGTTACGAGCAGTACTTC. Protein sequence: CASRGLAGSYEQYF. The J gene is TRBJ2-7, the V gene TRBV27; 13 positions match TRBD2. V was pared by 6 bases and J by 4 bases, with 3 bases of the junction left unmatched. Germline CDR1 MNHEY, CDR2 SMNVEV (reference sequence). The CDR3 consists of 14 residues.

The chain is built from TRBV10-3 and TRBJ1-1; perhaps TRBD1 as D (5 bases). The CDR3 has 16 residues. Germline loops: CDR1 ENHRY, CDR2 SYGVKD. Trimming shortened V by 3 bases and J by 7 bases, and 21 bases separated the two germline ends. CDR3 protein: CAISDDRRTVKYEAFF. The CDR3 nucleotides read TGTGCCATCAGTGACGACAGAAGAACAGTAAAGTATGAAGCTTTCTTT.

This clone was seen more than once but under ten times. The chain links TRBV3-1 (or the pseudogene TRBV3-2) to TRBJ2-2; D remains ambiguous. CDR1 is LGHDT and CDR2 is YNNKEL in the germline V gene (reference sequence). Trimming took 0 bases from V and 4 from J, leaving 9 bases between them. CDR3 length: 15 amino acids. The CDR3 here is CASSQELSPTGELFF. In DNA form, the CDR3 reads TGTGCCAGCAGCCAAGAACTGAGTCCCACCGGGGAGCTGTTTTTT.

Written as DNA, the CDR3 is TGTGCCACCAGTGATCGCCTAGCGGGAGTTGAGAGCACAGATACGCAGTATTTT. Translated: CATSDRLAGVESTDTQYF. The chain links TRBV24-1 to TRBJ2-3; 10 bases line up with TRBD2. Germline values: CDR1 KGHDR, CDR2 SFDVKD. This CDR3 comprises 18 residues. V gave up 3 bases and J gave up 0 bases; unmatched junction bases: 8.

J is TRBJ1-6 and V is TRBV5-1; D gene ambiguous. This CDR3 is built from 16 residues. Trimming removed 0 bases from V and 7 bases from J, with 14 bases in between. In germline, CDR1 is SGHRS, CDR2 YFSETQ. The CDR3 sequence is CASSLAAEQRNSPLHF. CDR3 coding DNA: TGCGCCAGCAGCTTGGCCGCGGAACAGAGAAATTCACCCCTCCACTTT. The variable domain in full, with the rest retrieved from reference TRBV5-1 and TRBJ1-6, is KAGVTQTPRYLIKTRGQQVTLSCSPISGHRSVSWYQQTPGQGLQFLFEYFSETQRNKGNFPGRFSGRQFSNSRSEMNVSTLELGDSALYLCASSLAAEQRNSPLHFGNGTRLTVT.

The chain joins TRBV19 to TRBJ2-1; perhaps TRBD2 as D (6 bases). The germline CDR1 and CDR2 sequences are LNHDA and SQIVND (reference sequence). The CDR3 has 14 residues. V dropped 3 bases and J dropped 0 bases, with 6 bases sitting between them. The CDR3 sequence: CASSISGSYNEQFF. CDR3 DNA: TGTGCCAGTAGTATTAGCGGCTCCTACAATGAGCAGTTCTTC.

The chain joins TRBV9 to TRBJ2-5; 10 nucleotides agree with TRBD2. The CDR3 runs 15 residues. V dropped 0 bases and J dropped 3; count of bases not matched to a gene: 2. The germline V gene has CDR1 SGDLS and CDR2 YYNGEE. CDR3 region: CASSVGLAGEETQYF. The CDR3 region has the DNA TGTGCCAGCAGCGTAGGGCTAGCGGGAGAAGAGACCCAGTACTTC.

The chain couples TRBV4-2 to TRBJ2-7; D may be TRBD2 (6 bases). Trimming left V 2 bases short and J 2 bases short, with 10 bases between. CDR1 and CDR2 from the germline V gene are LGHNA and YNFKEQ. This CDR3 is built from 14 residues. The CDR3 reads CASSQPWGAYEQYF. The CDR3 DNA reads as TGTGCCAGCAGCCAACCATGGGGGGCCTACGAGCAGTACTTC.

In its sample, this clone was seen a few times. DNA for the CDR3: TGTGCCAGCTCACGGACAGGGGGCCAGACGGATACGCAGTATTTT. Its protein product is CASSRTGGQTDTQYF. The chain uses TRBV7-9 and TRBJ2-3, with 11 bases identical to TRBD1. V trimming: 8 bases; J trimming: 6 bases; junction bases outside the gene matches: 10. The CDR3 length is 15 residues. Germline CDR1 and CDR2: SEHNR and FQNEAQ (reference sequence).

The chain uses TRBV9 and TRBJ1-3, with a tentative D call TRBD1 (6 bases). CDR1 is SGDLS, CDR2 YYNGEE, per germline. This CDR3 contains 16 residues. V was pared by 0 bases and J by 2 bases, with 12 bases between. CDR3 loop: CASSVGGRGTGNTIYF. The CDR3 region has the DNA TGTGCCAGCAGCGTAGGCGGCAGGGGCACTGGAAACACCATATATTTT. Full variable domain (rest looked up from reference TRBV9 and TRBJ1-3): DSGVTQTPKHLITATGQRVTLRCSPRSGDLSVYWYQQSLDQGLQFLIQYYNGEERAKGNILERFSAQQFPDLHSELNLSSLELGDSALYFCASSVGGRGTGNTIYFGEGSWLTVV.

J is TRBJ2-7 and V is TRBV5-8; 14 bases align to TRBD2. Per germline, CDR1 SGHTS and CDR2 YDEGEE. This CDR3 spans 17 amino acids. V lost 3 bases, J lost 5 bases, and 10 bases stayed unmatched. Here the CDR3 reads CASSSTGTSGSTHEQYF. The CDR3 nucleotides are TGTGCCAGCAGCTCGACCGGGACTAGCGGGAGTACCCACGAGCAGTACTTC.

The chain joins TRBV27 to TRBJ2-1, with 11 bases matching TRBD2. The CDR3 is 15 residues long. The V gene's germline CDR1 is MNHEY and CDR2 SMNVEV (reference sequence). After removal of 5 bases from V and 4 bases from J, the junction contained 4 bases not matched to a gene. The CDR3: CASSGGTSGYNEQFF. The CDR3 bases are TGTGCCAGCAGTGGGGGGACTAGCGGATACAATGAGCAGTTCTTC.

The rearrangement links TRBV6-2 or TRBV6-3 to TRBJ2-1; 8 positions match TRBD2. The V gene's germline CDR1 is MNHEY and CDR2 SVGEGT. Trimming took 4 bases from V and 8 from J; bases not matched to a gene: 16. CDR3 size: 17 residues. In nucleotides, the CDR3 is TGTGCCAGCAGTTCCAGACTAGCGCGAATCCTCCCCCATGAGCAGTTCTTC. This codes for CASSSRLARILPHEQFF.

Only one count was recorded for this clone. The chain joins TRBV20-1 to TRBJ2-2; D not resolved. Trimming took off 3 bases at V and 1 base at J, with 9 bases between the two ends. CDR1 and CDR2 (germline): DFQATT, SNEGSKA (reference sequence). This CDR3 is 14 amino acids long. The DNA for the CDR3 is TGCAGTGCTAGTTCGCAGTTGAACACCGGGGAGCTGTTTTTT. Encoded protein: CSASSQLNTGELFF.

This clone was counted between two and nine times. The rearrangement uses TRBV4-2 and TRBJ2-7; TRBD2 matches at 7 bases. The CDR3 has 13 residues. V was pared by 1 base and J by 5 bases, with 2 bases of the junction left unmatched. Per germline, CDR1 LGHNA and CDR2 YNFKEQ. CDR3 protein: CASSQGRGDEQYF. CDR3 DNA: TGTGCCAGCAGCCAAGGCCGGGGGGACGAGCAGTACTTC.

The chain joins TRBV24-1 to TRBJ1-5; 7 nucleotides align to TRBD1. Trimming at V came to 4 bases and at J to 6 bases, leaving 8 bases not matched to a gene. The CDR3 runs 15 residues. Germline-derived CDR1 and CDR2 are KGHDR and SFDVKD. CDR3 loop: CATSDPDRAGQPQHF. Here the CDR3 DNA reads TGTGCCACCAGTGACCCCGACAGGGCCGGTCAGCCCCAGCATTTT.

The V and J genes are TRBV30 and TRBJ2-1; 9 nucleotides line up with TRBD2. Germline-derived CDR1 and CDR2 are GTSNPN and SVGIG (reference sequence). J lost 2 bases, V lost 1 base, and 9 bases had no gene match. This CDR3 is 17 amino acids long. The CDR3 protein is CAWSGALTSGPYNEQFF. CDR3 bases: TGTGCCTGGAGTGGGGCACTGACTAGCGGCCCCTACAATGAGCAGTTCTTC.

This chain joins TRBV28 and TRBJ1-4; D is ambiguous. V was pared by 8 bases and J by 5 bases, with 12 bases between. The CDR3 runs to 13 residues. From germline, CDR1 is MDHEN and CDR2 SYDVKM. The DNA for the CDR3 is TGTGCCAGCCGGCGAGGACCAAATGAAAAACTGTTTTTT. It yields the protein CASRRGPNEKLFF.

The gene calls are TRBV5-1 and TRBJ2-5; 9 bases map to TRBD2. The CDR3 sequence is 15 residues long. With V trimmed by 0 bases and J by 5 bases, 5 bases remained unmatched. From germline, CDR1 is SGHRS and CDR2 YFSETQ. The CDR3 spells CASSLVASGMETQYF. For the CDR3, the DNA is TGCGCCAGCAGCTTGGTAGCTAGCGGGATGGAGACCCAGTACTTC.

The J gene is TRBJ1-2, the V gene TRBV6-5; TRBD1 is a possible D gene (5 bases). The ends were cut back, 7 bases at V and 8 bases at J, with 20 bases in the middle. CDR3 length equals 14 residues. Germline V lookup: CDR1 MNHEY, CDR2 SVGAGI. The CDR3, as DNA: TGTGCCAGCACCAAGTCGGCCGGGGGAGGCGGCTACACCTTC. This translates into CASTKSAGGGGYTF.

This rearrangement joins TRBV27 to TRBJ1-5; D remains unclear. This CDR3 has 13 residues. Per the germline V gene, CDR1 is MNHEY and CDR2 is SMNVEV (reference sequence). Between the trimmed V and J ends, which lost 0 bases and 5 bases, there was a span of 5 bases. CDR3 protein: CASSLSRDQPQHF. As DNA, the CDR3 is TGTGCCAGCAGTTTATCGCGGGATCAGCCCCAGCATTTT.

V and J are TRBV19 and TRBJ1-4; D call uncertain. The V end was cut by 3 bases, the J end by 5 bases, with 7 bases between. Germline V gene data show CDR1 as LNHDA and CDR2 as SQIVND (reference sequence). The CDR3 extends over 13 amino acids. The CDR3 loop reads CASSISGNEKLFF. CDR3 DNA sequence: TGTGCCAGTAGTATCAGCGGGAATGAAAAACTGTTTTTT.

The CDR3 nucleotides are TGCGCCAGCAGCCAAGGGACAGCGATCTCTGGGGCCAACGTCCTGACTTTC. This codes for CASSQGTAISGANVLTF. This sequence joins TRBV4-3 and TRBJ2-6, with D possibly TRBD1 on 6 matching bases. V dropped 1 base and J dropped 0 bases, with 10 bases sitting between them. Per the germline V gene, CDR1 is LGHNA and CDR2 is YSLEER. The length of the CDR3 is 17 residues.

This chain joins TRBV5-4 and TRBJ1-1; TRBD1 is a possible D gene (5 bases). Trimming pared 6 bases from V and 7 bases from J, leaving 22 bases between. This CDR3 region has 15 residues. Looked up from germline, CDR1 is SGHNT and CDR2 is YYREEE (reference sequence). This CDR3 reads CASTYGGRRDFEAFF. Here the CDR3 DNA reads TGTGCCAGCACTTACGGGGGACGGAGGGATTTTGAAGCTTTCTTT.

The chain is built from TRBV9 and TRBJ2-7; 7 nucleotides align to TRBD2. The junction had 0 bases not matched to a gene; V was cut back by 1 base and J by 2 bases. Germline CDR1 and CDR2: SGDLS and YYNGEE. The CDR3 totals 13 residues. In nucleotides, the CDR3 is TGTGCCAGCAGCGTAAGCGGGACCTACGAGCAGTACTTC. It is translated as CASSVSGTYEQYF.

The chain links TRBV24-1 to TRBJ2-3, with 8 bases fitting TRBD2. CDR3 length equals 17 residues. Germline CDR1 KGHDR, CDR2 SFDVKD. Trimming cost V 5 bases and J 1 base; bases outside gene matches: 10. CDR3 sequence (DNA): TGTGCCACCAGTGTCGAGGGGGGACTAGGGGGCACAGATACGCAGTATTTT. Residues: CATSVEGGLGGTDTQYF.

Here the CDR3 reads CASMPTYRETGNTIYF. The CDR3 DNA is TGTGCCAGCATGCCCACCTACAGGGAAACTGGAAACACCATATATTTT. V usage is TRBV6-4 and J usage is TRBJ1-3; a weak D match, TRBD1 (6 bases). V was cut by 7 bases and J by 2 bases, with 18 bases left in between. The CDR3 is made up of 16 amino acids. Germline values: CDR1 MRHNA, CDR2 SNTAGT.

The chain recombines TRBV5-1 with TRBJ2-2, with 7 nucleotides matching TRBD2. The V gene's germline CDR1 is SGHRS and CDR2 YFSETQ. With 1 base clipped from V and 3 bases from J, the junction kept 3 bases outside the gene matches. The CDR3 spans 15 residues. This CDR3 reads CASSLRAGDTGELFF. As DNA, the CDR3 is TGCGCCAGCAGCTTGCGGGCGGGAGACACCGGGGAGCTGTTTTTT.

The count of this clone is one. The chain has TRBV9 and TRBJ1-2, with 10 positions matching TRBD1. The CDR3 is made up of 13 amino acids. V was clipped by 6 bases and J by 5 bases; unmatched bases: 4. Germline CDR1 is SGDLS and CDR2 is YYNGEE. The CDR3 loop reads CASNMGQGYGYTF. The CDR3 DNA reads as TGTGCCAGCAACATGGGACAGGGGTATGGCTACACCTTC.